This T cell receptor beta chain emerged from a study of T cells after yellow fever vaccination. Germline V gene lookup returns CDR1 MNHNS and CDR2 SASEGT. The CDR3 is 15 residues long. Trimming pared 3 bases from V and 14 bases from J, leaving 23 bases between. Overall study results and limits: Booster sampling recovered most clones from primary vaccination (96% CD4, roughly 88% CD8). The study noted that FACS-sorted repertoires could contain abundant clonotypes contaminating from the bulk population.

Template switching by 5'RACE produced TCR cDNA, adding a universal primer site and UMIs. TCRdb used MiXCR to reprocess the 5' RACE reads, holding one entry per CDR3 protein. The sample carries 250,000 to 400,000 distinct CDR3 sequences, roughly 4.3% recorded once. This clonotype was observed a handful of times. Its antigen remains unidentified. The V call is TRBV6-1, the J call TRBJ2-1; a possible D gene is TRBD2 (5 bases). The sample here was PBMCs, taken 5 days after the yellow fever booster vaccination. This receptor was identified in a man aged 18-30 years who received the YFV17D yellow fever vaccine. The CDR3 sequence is CASSEQRVRGYWEFF. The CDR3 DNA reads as TGTGCCAGCAGTGAGCAGAGGGTCCGAGGGTATTGGGAGTTCTTC.